The 5 T cell receptor beta chains below all came from one sample that was sequenced in a study of OX40 agonist ivuxolimab in advanced cancers. Data came from immunoSEQ multiplex PCR; TCRdb stores just in-frame clones and leaves some out. The top ten clones hold 45% to 50% of a sample with about 18,000 clones, less than 95% of them seen once. Sequencing used CD4+ or CD8+ T cells sorted from blood, obtained in a trial of the OX40 agonist ivuxolimab. The receptor source for this set is an adult with an advanced solid tumor such as melanoma, head and neck, liver or kidney cancer.

This chain links TRBV5-6 with TRBJ2-1; D perhaps matches TRBD2 (6 bases). V lost 4 bases and J 7 bases, leaving 15 bases between the germline ends. Germline CDR1 is SGHDT and CDR2 is YYEEEE. The CDR3 contains 14 residues. The CDR3 DNA reads TGTGCCAGCAGCCCGTACGGGACTTCGAATGAGCAGTTCTTC. Residues: CASSPYGTSNEQFF. The variable domain in full, completed from reference TRBV5-6 and TRBJ2-1, reads DAGVTQSPTHLIKTRGQQVTLRCSPKSGHDTVSWYQQALGQGPQFIFQYYEEEERQRGNFPDRFSGHQFPNYSSELNVNALLLGDSALYLCASSPYGTSNEQFFGPGTRLTVL.

This chain links TRBV27 with TRBJ2-2; D unresolved. The CDR3 length is 13 residues. V was clipped by 2 bases and J by 2 bases, with 3 bases between them. Germline V gene sequence: CDR1 MNHEY, CDR2 SMNVEV (reference sequence). CDR3 nucleotides: TGTGCCAGCAGTTTAGAAAACACCGGGGAGCTGTTTTTT. As protein: CASSLENTGELFF.

The gene calls are TRBV9 and TRBJ2-5; possible D gene TRBD1, 5 bases. This CDR3 is built from 14 residues. V lost 2 bases to trimming and J lost 0 bases, with 8 bases between them. Germline CDR1 and CDR2: SGDLS and YYNGEE. The DNA for the CDR3 is TGTGCCAGCAGCGTTTCAGGGCACCAAGAGACCCAGTACTTC. Translating gives CASSVSGHQETQYF.

This chain joins TRBV28 and TRBJ2-1; D is perhaps TRBD1 (5 bases). CDR1 is MDHEN and CDR2 is SYDVKM in the germline V gene. The V end lost 10 bases, the J end lost 4 bases, and 23 bases lay between the germline ends. CDR3 size: 16 residues. This chain's CDR3 is CATAVGQGNKYNEQFF. The CDR3 nucleotides are TGTGCCACCGCCGTCGGGCAGGGTAATAAATACAATGAGCAGTTCTTC.

The rearrangement links TRBV27 to TRBJ2-7, with D perhaps matching TRBD1 (5 bases). CDR1 MNHEY and CDR2 SMNVEV come from the germline V gene (reference sequence). CDR3 length: 14 residues. Deletions cut 11 bases from V and 3 bases from J, with 20 bases between. The CDR3 loop is CAAGPGLKYYEQYF. CDR3 nucleotide sequence: TGTGCCGCAGGGCCAGGTCTCAAATACTACGAGCAGTACTTC.